This TCR beta chain was sequenced in a study of T cells in Graves' hyperthyroidism and ophthalmopathy (dated by TCRdb to about 2019). Background on the whole study: Peripheral blood samples were taken at initial diagnosis, before any treatment was given. After blood sampling, hyperthyroidism patients were treated with methimazole at a starting dose of 30 mg daily, and ophthalmopathy patients were treated with high-dose intravenous methylprednisolone. To identify TCR V-J signatures that set the groups apart, the researchers used a discovery cohort of about a hundred patients, made up of some 41 with Graves' ophthalmopathy and about 55 with stable Graves' hyperthyroidism. In about six Graves' hyperthyroidism patients, the study also compared T-cell repertoires from thyroid tissue with T-cell repertoires from blood. Prospective prediction of ophthalmopathy was tested in an independent validation cohort of some 20 hyperthyroidism patients and some 17 patients who later progressed to ophthalmopathy. According to the paper, TCR Vbeta CDR3 sequencing was carried out on about 140 peripheral blood samples, which came from under 50 ophthalmopathy, 80 or so hyperthyroidism and roughly 17 progressor patients. The 100 or so discovery patients were randomly divided into training and test sets at a 7:3 ratio. What the work shows at the level of the full study, not this receptor alone: A 13 V-J signature model separated ophthalmopathy from stable hyperthyroidism, with just over 85% sensitivity and just under 84% specificity in cross-validation and 80%/75% in testing. No statistical method was used to set the sample size in advance, and investigators knew the group allocation. Blood samples also contained most of the expanded thyroid clonotypes (frequency above 0.001), which suggests that blood repertoires may reflect thyroid immune responses. In validation, the model predicted progression to ophthalmopathy with approximately 70% sensitivity and approximately 78% specificity, a median of 6.5 months before onset.

From a lookup of the germline V gene (reference sequence), CDR1 and CDR2 are SEHNR and FQNEAQ. The CDR3, from cysteine to phenylalanine, totals 12 residues. Only the CDR3 DNA stays, 36 bases, in frame from base 1. This clonotype has ten or more counts. It lacks a known antigen. Base qualities were left out, and no much larger clone turns up one base away. Stable Graves' hyperthyroidism was defined as no progression to ophthalmopathy during 18 months of follow-up. Hyperthyroidism patients were newly diagnosed, had a disease duration of under 2 months, and were aged 18 to 65 years. Any patient with an uncontrolled infection, another autoimmune disease, pregnancy or lactation was excluded. Diagnoses were based on clinical symptoms, serum thyroxine and TRAb, thyroid ultrasound and orbital computed tomography. PBMCs were isolated from 8 to 10 ml of fresh peripheral blood by Ficoll-Paque density gradient centrifugation. Total RNA was extracted using Trizol reagent, and RNA quality was assessed on an Agilent 2100 Bioanalyzer.

TCR beta CDR3 regions were amplified from RNA transcripts. For the first round of RT-PCR on the TCR CDR3, the HTBI primer set was used together with the Qiagen OneStep RT-PCR kit. The libraries were constructed in a second round of multiplex PCR and then size-selected and purified. Sequencing of the libraries was done on an Illumina HiSeq2000 using paired-end 100 bp reads. Per the original workflow: SOAPnuke was used to process the raw data, removing reads that contained adapters or uncalled bases, had a mean Phred below 15, or lacked an exact match to the constant primer or identifier. COPE v1.2.5 was used to merge the high-quality paired reads, and each unique nucleotide sequence was defined as a clonotype. Clonotypes were aligned to IMGT TRBV, TRBD and TRBJ reference segments using MiTCR v1.1. The analysis included only V-J combinations with a frequency above 0.0001, which together covered 99% to 99.2% of the repertoires. A TCS score was defined as the ratio of F50 (clonal expansion) to E x V (chaos), with BLOSUM62-based TCRdist applied between CDR3 peptides within each V-J. Welch's t-statistics and random forest reduced around 510 V-J features to some 14, which were used in a naive Bayes classifier (R e1071). The similarity between thyroid and blood repertoires was quantified using the Morisita-Horn index. TCRdb ran its own pipeline on the public reads, namely fastp trimming at Q25 and MiXCR clone calling, and kept in-frame beta chains. Each record represents a unique CDR3 protein, reported with the most common genes and DNA among its rows. The V and J calls, along with clone size, are taken from TCRdb and not from the paper's own processing. Across this sample there are 700,000 to 950,000 distinct CDR3 sequences, with just over 35% seen only once. The biggest ten clones account for 30% to 40% of the sample.

The sequencing input was blood. This TCR came from a woman between 40 and 55 years old with Graves' hyperthyroidism. The chain links TRBV7-9 with TRBJ2-5; 8 nucleotides in the junction match TRBD1. The CDR3: CGTGSYQETQYF. The nucleotide sequence is given as TGTGGGACAGGGTCGTACCAAGAGACCCAGTACTTC.